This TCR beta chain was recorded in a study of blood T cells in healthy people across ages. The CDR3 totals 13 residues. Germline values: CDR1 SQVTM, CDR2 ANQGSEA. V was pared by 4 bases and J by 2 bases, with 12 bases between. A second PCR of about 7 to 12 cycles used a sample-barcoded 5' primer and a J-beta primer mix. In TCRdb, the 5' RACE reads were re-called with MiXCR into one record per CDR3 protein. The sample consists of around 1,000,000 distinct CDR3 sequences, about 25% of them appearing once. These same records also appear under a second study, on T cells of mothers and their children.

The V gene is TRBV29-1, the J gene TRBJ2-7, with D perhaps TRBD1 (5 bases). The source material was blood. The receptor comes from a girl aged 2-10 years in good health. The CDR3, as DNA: TGCAGCGTTGTAGGGGTTTACGCCTACGAGCAGTACTTC. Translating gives CSVVGVYAYEQYF.